The 30 T cell receptor beta chains presented below share a single source sample, sequenced in a study of tumor-infiltrating lymphocytes in glioblastoma multiforme. Multiple V-beta primers and a C-beta primer amplified TCRB from RNA. TCRdb reanalysed the multiplex PCR reads using MiXCR and keeps one entry per CDR3 protein. In the table there are some 32,000 distinct CDR3 sequences, about 64% of which are singletons. The sequencing input was brain tumor tissue. Receptors originate from a male donor with glioblastoma.

In its sample, this clonotype was seen many times. The chain couples TRBV28 to TRBJ1-1, with D unclear. Germline V gene data show CDR1 as MDHEN and CDR2 as SYDVKM. The CDR3 covers 11 residues. V was shortened by 5 bases and J by 7 bases, with 8 bases between the two germline ends. CDR3 sequence reads: CASSVRNEAFF. CDR3 in DNA: TGTGCCAGCAGTGTTCGGAATGAAGCTTTCTTT. The full variable domain, completed using reference TRBV28 and TRBJ1-1, is DVKVTQSSRYLVKRTGEKVFLECVQDMDHENMFWYRQDPGLGLRLIYFSYDVKMKEKGDIPEGYSVSREKKERFSLILESASTNQTSMYLCASSVRNEAFFGQGTRLTVV.

About this clonotype itself: It may be a read error: a sequence one base away is much more abundant. The chain uses TRBV5-6 and TRBJ2-3, with D unresolved. The germline CDR1 and CDR2 sequences are SGHDT and YYEEEE. V was trimmed by 1 base and J by 1 base, leaving 10 bases between them. CDR3 length: 15 amino acids. The CDR3, as DNA: TGTGCCAGCAGCTTGTACTATGGGGGCACAGATACGCAGTATTTT. The encoded protein is CASSLYYGGTDTQYF.

A word on this clonotype: Being one base from a much bigger clone, this may be a read error. The rearrangement joins TRBV7-9 to TRBJ2-1, with 8 positions matching TRBD2. Germline values: CDR1 SEHNR, CDR2 FQNEAQ (reference sequence). V shed 6 bases, J shed 9 bases, and the junction held 16 bases outside the gene matches. The CDR3 length is 16 residues. CDR3 DNA: TGTGCCAGCAGGGCGACTAACGGGAGGGCCGCAACTGAGCAGTTCTTC. This sequence encodes CASRATNGRAATEQFF.

In its sample, this clonotype was seen many times. The rearrangement links TRBV6-5 to TRBJ2-7; D is uncertain. Trimming cost V 4 bases and J 4 bases, with 17 bases left between them. Germline CDR1 and CDR2: MNHEY and SVGAGI. The CDR3 sequence is 15 residues long. The chain's CDR3 is CASSSPALNMYEQYF. CDR3 in DNA: TGTGCCAGCAGTTCCCCGGCCCTGAATATGTACGAGCAGTACTTC.

Sample share makes this clonotype medium-sized. The chain links TRBV6-5 to TRBJ1-1, with D unclear. The CDR3 consists of 14 residues. The V end lost 3 bases, the J end lost 8 bases, and 16 bases lay between the germline ends. The germline gives CDR1 MNHEY, CDR2 SVGAGI. CDR3 nucleotide sequence: TGTGCCAGCAGTTATCAGACGGCAACTACCGAAGCTTTCTTT. Translated: CASSYQTATTEAFF.

About this clonotype: One base away lies a much larger clone, so this may be a sequencing read error. The J gene is TRBJ1-6, the V gene TRBV28, with TRBD1 matching over 8 bases. The CDR3 sequence is 14 residues long. Germline lookup yields CDR1 MDHEN and CDR2 SYDVKM. The CDR3 here is CANSPTGDNSPLHF. The CDR3 DNA is TGTGCCAACAGTCCGACAGGGGATAATTCACCCCTCCACTTT.

By share, this clonotype counts as medium-sized. The chain couples TRBV13 to TRBJ2-1; 8 bases are shared with TRBD2. This CDR3 contains 12 residues. V shed 5 bases, J shed 9 bases, and the junction held 3 bases outside the gene matches. The germline V gene has CDR1 PRHDT and CDR2 FYEKMQ (reference sequence). In nucleotides, the CDR3 is TGTGCCAGCAGCGTTAGCGGGACTGAGCAGTTCTTC. Amino acids: CASSVSGTEQFF.

A note on this clonotype: Given the absence of the conserved phenylalanine or tryptophan at the CDR3 end, a read error is likely. The V and J genes are TRBV20-1 and TRBJ2-7; possible D gene TRBD1, 6 bases. The CDR3 has 11 amino acids. Per germline, CDR1 DFQATT and CDR2 SNEGSKA (reference sequence). Trimming shortened V by 6 bases and J by 2 bases, and 8 bases separated the two germline ends. CDR3 nucleotides: TGCAGTGCGGGGGACACCTACGAGCAGTACCTC. This encodes CSAGDTYEQYL.

Worth noting for this clonotype: The missing conserved phenylalanine or tryptophan at the end of this CDR3 makes a read error likely. V is TRBV6-6 and J is TRBJ2-7; TRBD2 is a possible D gene (6 bases). Deletions cut 5 bases from V and 4 bases from J, with 18 bases between. CDR1 and CDR2 (germline): MNHNY, SVGAGI (reference sequence). This CDR3 comprises 15 residues. CDR3 bases: TGTGCCAGCAGTCCGGACCGGGACGGAGGGTACGAGCAGTACCTC. Residues: CASSPDRDGGYEQYL.

Note on this clonotype: A much larger clonotype is one base distant, so this may be a read error. The gene calls are TRBV7-9 and TRBJ2-1, with D uncertain. In germline, CDR1 is SEHNR, CDR2 FQNEAQ (reference sequence). V lost 2 bases and J lost 8, with 16 bases in between. The CDR3 spans 15 residues. CDR3 sequence (DNA): TGTGCCAGCAGCTTACCTTCTGGCCACGGCGATGAGCAGTTCTTC. It yields the protein CASSLPSGHGDEQFF.

There are many counts of this clonotype. V gene TRBV20-1 combines with J gene TRBJ2-7; D is uncertain. The CDR3 has 13 residues. Trimming removed 3 bases from V and 5 bases from J, with 14 bases in between. Germline lookup yields CDR1 DFQATT and CDR2 SNEGSKA (reference sequence). The CDR3 DNA reads as TGCAGTGCTAGCACGGAACCACCGGACGAGCAGTACTTC. Its protein is CSASTEPPDEQYF.

The gene calls are TRBV2 and TRBJ2-3, with D perhaps TRBD1 or TRBD2 (5 bases each). V gave up 0 bases and J gave up 4 bases, with 14 bases separating them. CDR1 is SNHLY, CDR2 FYNNEI, per germline. The CDR3 sequence is 16 residues long. The CDR3 sequence: CASSEALWSGPDTQYF. In DNA, the CDR3 is TGTGCCAGCAGTGAAGCGCTATGGTCGGGACCAGATACGCAGTATTTT.

Details on this clonotype: The conserved final phenylalanine or tryptophan is absent from the CDR3, which likely points to a read error. The chain carries TRBV11-2 and TRBJ2-2; D possibly corresponds to TRBD2 (5 bases). The CDR3 consists of 17 residues. Germline values: CDR1 SGHAT, CDR2 FQNNGV. Between the trimmed V and J ends, which lost 2 bases and 11 bases, there was a span of 24 bases. The CDR3 reads CASSLPLLAAGTGELFL. The DNA for the CDR3 is TGTGCCAGCAGCTTACCCCTGTTGGCGGCGGGCACTGGAGAGCTGTTTCTT.

The table lists this clonotype with a count of one. Likely a read error: the CDR3 ends without its conserved phenylalanine or tryptophan. The gene calls are TRBV12-3 or TRBV12-4 and TRBJ1-4, with unresolved D. Trimming stripped 1 base from V and 14 bases from J, with 17 bases between. The CDR3 has 14 amino acids. The CDR3 sequence: CASSLEPNQRRLFL. In DNA, the CDR3 is TGTGCCAGCAGTTTAGAGCCGAACCAGAGGCGGCTGTTTCTT.

Regarding this clonotype: Sequence at one end of the junction differs from germline and may be a read error. The CDR3 bases are TGTGCCAGCAGTTACGACGGGACAAGAGCAGATACGCAATATTTT. Translated: CASSYDGTRADTQYF. V gene TRBV6-2 or TRBV6-3 combines with J gene TRBJ2-3; possible D gene TRBD1, 6 bases. The germline V gene has CDR1 MNHEY and CDR2 SVGEGT. This CDR3 comprises 15 residues.

Of note for this clonotype: This may be a read error: a much more frequent sequence differs by one nucleotide. This chain uses TRBV5-8 with TRBJ2-7, with 8 bases lining up with TRBD2. Germline V gene sequence: CDR1 SGHTS, CDR2 YDEGEE. This CDR3 is built from 14 residues. V shed 6 bases, J shed 5 bases, and the junction held 10 bases outside the gene matches. For the CDR3, the DNA is TGTGCCAGCAACGGGGGGGTAGGGGCCAACGAGCAGTACTTC. Translation: CASNGGVGANEQYF.

Remarks on this clonotype: Germline is not matched at one junction end, which may reflect a read error. The V call is TRBV20-1, the J call TRBJ2-3; D ambiguous. The CDR3 totals 15 residues. Germline V gene lookup returns CDR1 DFQATT and CDR2 SNEGSKA (reference sequence). This CDR3 is CIAIGTVRSTDTRYF. DNA of the CDR3: TGCATTGCTATAGGAACGGTTCGGAGCACAGATACGCGGTATTTT.

Turning to this clonotype: An end of the junction differs from the germline gene, which may be a read error. The chain recombines TRBV28 with TRBJ1-2; perhaps TRBD1 as D (5 bases). This CDR3 is built from 12 residues. CDR1 is MDHEN and CDR2 is SYDVKM in the germline V gene. DNA of the CDR3: TGTGCCAGCAGTTACTCCGGGCGGGGCTTCACCTTC. Translation gives CASSYSGRGFTF.

The gene calls are TRBV7-9 and TRBJ2-3; D unresolved. This CDR3 contains 16 residues. CDR1 SEHNR and CDR2 FQNEAQ come from the germline V gene (reference sequence). The V gene lost 1 base and the J gene lost 3 bases, with 14 bases spanning the gap. CDR3: CASSLEGWPVTDTQYF. CDR3 sequence (DNA): TGTGCCAGCAGCTTAGAGGGATGGCCGGTAACAGATACGCAGTATTTT.

The sample holds a few counts of this clonotype. This may come from a read error, since a much larger clone is one base off. This chain connects TRBV30 to TRBJ1-1; 7 bases are shared with TRBD1. This CDR3 has 14 amino acids. CDR1 GTSNPN and CDR2 SVGIG come from the germline V gene (reference sequence). In DNA form, the CDR3 reads TGTGCTAACTGCAGGGGGAGGTTGAACACTGAAGCTTTCTTT. Translating gives CANCRGRLNTEAFF.

The chain carries TRBV30 and TRBJ2-7, with TRBD1 matching 7 bases. The germline V gene encodes CDR1 GTSNPN and CDR2 SVGIG (reference sequence). CDR3 length: 15 residues. The V gene end was trimmed by 3 bases and the J gene end by 2 bases; junction bases not matched to a gene: 10. The CDR3 sequence is CAWSHRQGNTYEQYF. CDR3 DNA sequence: TGTGCCTGGAGCCACCGACAGGGTAATACCTACGAGCAGTACTTC.

Regarding this clonotype: The junction shows a germline mismatch at one end, possibly a read error. The rearrangement joins TRBV20-1 to TRBJ2-5; possible D gene TRBD2, 6 bases. CDR1 and CDR2 (germline): DFQATT, SNEGSKA (reference sequence). The CDR3 is 15 amino acids. The CDR3 DNA sequence: TGCAGTGCTAGCCTTGGAGGGAGTATTAGTGGGACCCAGTACTTT. Its protein product is CSASLGGSISGTQYF.

About this clonotype itself: An end of the junction differs from the germline gene, which may be a read error. This chain uses TRBV6-1 with TRBJ2-3; 8 nucleotides align to TRBD2. This CDR3 is built from 19 residues. The germline V gene encodes CDR1 MNHNS and CDR2 SASEGT. This CDR3 is CANSESVRGPGLVSDTRYF. The CDR3, as DNA: TGTGCCAACAGTGAATCCGTGCGGGGACCGGGACTAGTCTCGGATACGCGGTATTTT.

This clonotype has a count of ten or more. The rearrangement links TRBV5-6 to TRBJ1-2, with D perhaps matching TRBD1 (5 bases). This CDR3 contains 13 residues. Trimming took 0 bases from V and 4 from J, leaving 7 bases between them. Germline assignment: CDR1 SGHDT and CDR2 YYEEEE. The CDR3 nucleotides read TGTGCCAGCAGCTTGGCGGGGGGCTATGGCTACACCTTC. Protein sequence: CASSLAGGYGYTF.

This sequence joins TRBV20-1 and TRBJ2-2, with D possibly matching TRBD2 (6 bases). The CDR3 loop spans 15 amino acids. V was pared by 8 bases and J by 1 base, with 17 bases between. Germline V gene data show CDR1 as DFQATT and CDR2 as SNEGSKA (reference sequence). CDR3 loop: CSPLKLAKNTGELFF. DNA of the CDR3: TGCAGTCCCCTTAAGCTAGCGAAGAACACCGGGGAGCTGTTTTTT.

Concerning this clonotype: One end of the junction is discordant with germline, which a read error may explain. The chain recombines TRBV11-2 with TRBJ2-5, with D tentatively TRBD1 or TRBD2 (5 bases each). Per germline, CDR1 SGHAT and CDR2 FQNNGV. The CDR3 consists of 15 residues. The CDR3 spells CASSLGDQVGETLYF. The CDR3 bases are TGTGCCAGCAGCCTCGGGGACCAGGTTGGGGAGACCCTGTACTTC. Filled out from reference TRBV11-2 and TRBJ2-5, the complete variable domain reads EAGVAQSPRYKIIEKRQSVAFWCNPISGHATLYWYQQILGQGPKLLIQFQNNGVVDDSQLPKDRFSAERLKGVDSTLKIQPAKLEDSAVYLCASSLGDQVGETLYFGPGTRLLVL.

The chain has TRBV6-5 and TRBJ2-3, with D perhaps assigned TRBD1 or TRBD2 (6 bases each). The germline gives CDR1 MNHEY, CDR2 SVGAGI. V shed 6 bases and J shed 8 bases, with 18 bases lying between them. The CDR3 has 14 residues. This chain's CDR3 is CASSLSPGAGTQYF. The CDR3 DNA reads as TGTGCCAGCAGCCTGAGTCCGGGGGCAGGTACGCAGTATTTT.

This clonotype was seen repeatedly, ten times or more. The V and J genes are TRBV6-5 and TRBJ2-7, with D possibly TRBD1 on 5 matching bases. The CDR3 sequence is 11 residues long. V was clipped by 7 bases and J by 5 bases, with 9 bases between them. CDR1 and CDR2 from the germline V gene are MNHEY and SVGAGI. The CDR3 reads CASMGPNEQYF. For the CDR3, the DNA is TGTGCCAGCATGGGGCCAAACGAGCAGTACTTC.

With regard to this clonotype: A single base separates this from a much larger clone, so it may be a read error. The V gene is TRBV30, the J gene TRBJ2-1, with a weak D call TRBD1 (5 bases). Germline V gene sequence: CDR1 GTSNPN, CDR2 SVGIG (reference sequence). This CDR3 spans 12 amino acids. DNA of the CDR3: TGTGCCTGGAAATCGGTTGGACATGAGAAGTTCTTC. Its protein is CAWKSVGHEKFF.

In its sample, this clonotype was seen a few times. A read error may be the cause here, since a much bigger clone is one base away. The genes are TRBV7-8 and TRBJ2-1; D possibly uses TRBD1 or TRBD2 (6 bases each). This CDR3 region has 16 residues. Germline V gene lookup returns CDR1 SGHVS and CDR2 FQNEAQ. The CDR3 region is CASSLARGAPADELFF. The CDR3 DNA reads as TGTGCCAGCAGCTTAGCGAGGGGGGCCCCGGCAGATGAGCTGTTCTTC.